This T cell receptor beta chain was recovered during a study of OX40 agonist ivuxolimab in advanced cancers. As for the study in general: An agonistic anti-OX40 (CD134) antibody, ivuxolimab, was used to treat the patients. Checkpoint inhibitors had been given previously to approximately 41% of patients. Cohort: more than 75% men, mean age about 62, aged roughly 23 to 79. In this trial design, patients received ivuxolimab intravenously at 0.01 to 10 mg/kg every 2 weeks.

Profiling relied on immunoSEQ multiplex PCR, and the TCRdb table lists in-frame clones only, not all of them. The data show 30,000 to 45,000 clones, with more than 70% seen just once and 13% held by the top ten. CDR1 is SQVTM, CDR2 ANQGSEA, per germline. The CDR3 runs to 16 residues. V was clipped by 4 bases and J by 0 bases, with 15 bases between them. The specimen comprised CD4+ or CD8+ T cells sorted from blood, sampled in a trial of the OX40 agonist ivuxolimab. The source of this sequence is an adult with an advanced solid tumor such as melanoma, head and neck, liver or kidney cancer. The chain uses TRBV29-1 and TRBJ2-2, with a tentative D call TRBD2 (5 bases). Here the CDR3 DNA reads TGCAGCGTTGGCCAGGTTTCGGGGTCGAACACCGGGGAGCTGTTTTTT. It specifies CSVGQVSGSNTGELFF.